A single sample is the source of the 25 T cell receptor beta chains below, sequenced in a study of shared clonotypes between healthy human individuals. The protocol was immunoSEQ multiplex PCR, while the TCRdb copy is restricted to in-frame clones and leaves out a portion. The profile covers millions of clones, with just over 90% appearing a single time and around 0.15% taken by the ten largest. Sequencing used naive CD4+ T cells sorted from blood. The sample's subset: CD45RA+ positively selected. The receptor set was obtained from a man younger than 30 in good health.

The chain combines TRBV11-3 with TRBJ2-7; D possibly corresponds to TRBD2 (6 bases). V lost 1 base to trimming and J lost 2 bases, with 18 bases between them. The germline V gene encodes CDR1 SGHNT and CDR2 YENEEA. The CDR3 runs to 17 residues. The CDR3 loop reads CASSLAPGTEFAYEQYF. In DNA form, the CDR3 reads TGTGCCAGCAGCTTAGCCCCAGGGACTGAGTTCGCCTACGAGCAGTACTTC.

Concerning this clone itself: Other nucleotide sequences from this sample produce the same CDR3. The V gene is TRBV7-3, the J gene TRBJ1-1, with D hard to call. V was cut by 5 bases and J by 4 bases, with 11 bases left in between. Germline-derived CDR1 and CDR2 are SGHTA and FQGTGA. The CDR3 extends over 13 amino acids. Here the CDR3 reads CASSPGLGTEAFF. CDR3 coding DNA: TGTGCCAGCAGCCCGGGATTGGGCACTGAAGCTTTCTTT. The entire variable domain, with the rest obtained from reference TRBV7-3 and TRBJ1-1, is as follows: GAGVSQTPSNKVTEKGKYVELRCDPISGHTALYWYRQSLGQGPEFLIYFQGTGAADDSGLPNDRFFAVRPEGSVSTLKIQRTERGDSAVYLCASSPGLGTEAFFGQGTRLTVV.

The chain carries TRBV5-7 and TRBJ1-2, with D perhaps matching TRBD1 (6 bases). TRBV5-7 is an ORF, with its function uncertain. The CDR3 is 15 residues long. V lost 1 base and J 8 bases, leaving 18 bases between the germline ends. CDR3: CASSLLDRSPTGYTF. DNA for the CDR3: TGTGCCAGCAGCTTGTTAGACAGGTCCCCGACCGGCTACACCTTC.

Comments on this clone: The sample has other DNA sequences that encode this CDR3 too. The chain uses TRBV18 and TRBJ1-3, with 7 nucleotides matching TRBD1. With 6 bases clipped from V and 2 bases from J, the junction kept 7 bases outside the gene matches. The CDR3 totals 15 residues. The germline V gene has CDR1 KGHSH and CDR2 LQKENI. CDR3 sequence: CASSPDRAAGNTIYF. CDR3 sequence (DNA): TGTGCCAGCTCCCCCGACAGGGCTGCTGGAAACACCATATATTTT.

This chain joins TRBV10-3 and TRBJ1-1; 9 nucleotides align to TRBD1. With 0 bases clipped from V and 6 bases from J, the junction kept 11 bases outside the gene matches. Germline-derived CDR1 and CDR2 are ENHRY and SYGVKD. The CDR3 contains 17 residues. The DNA of the CDR3 is TGTGCCATCAGTGAGTCAACCATCGGGACAGGGAGGCCTGAAGCTTTCTTT. This gives the protein CAISESTIGTGRPEAFF.

On this clone: Other nucleotide sequences in the sample specify the same CDR3. The chain couples TRBV10-3 to TRBJ1-4; perhaps TRBD1 as D (5 bases). Per the germline V gene, CDR1 is ENHRY and CDR2 is SYGVKD. The CDR3 covers 13 residues. V was cut by 0 bases and J by 7 bases, with 6 bases left in between. This CDR3 reads CAISESGGEKLFF. The CDR3 nucleotides are TGTGCCATCAGTGAGTCGGGGGGTGAAAAACTGTTTTTT.

This clone came up once. The gene calls are TRBV29-1 and TRBJ1-2; D remains ambiguous. Per germline, CDR1 SQVTM and CDR2 ANQGSEA. The V gene lost 2 bases and the J gene lost 5 bases, with 12 bases spanning the gap. The CDR3 sequence is 13 residues long. DNA of the CDR3: TGCAGCGTTGAACAAGCCCCGGGATATGGCTACACCTTC. This sequence encodes CSVEQAPGYGYTF.

The chain has TRBV6-5 and TRBJ2-3; D is unresolved. V gave up 6 bases and J gave up 0 bases, with 7 bases separating them. The germline V gene encodes CDR1 MNHEY and CDR2 SVGAGI. This CDR3 comprises 13 residues. CDR3 residues: CASRKTSTDTQYF. CDR3 sequence (DNA): TGTGCCAGCAGGAAGACTAGCACAGATACGCAGTATTTT.

This clone was seen only a few times. V and J are TRBV19 and TRBJ1-1; 7 positions agree with TRBD1. V lost 8 bases to trimming and J lost 1 base; unmatched junction nucleotides: 4. Looked up from germline, CDR1 is LNHDA and CDR2 is SQIVND (reference sequence). This CDR3 has 13 residues. The CDR3 sequence: CASVNRGNTEAFF. For the CDR3, the DNA is TGTGCCAGTGTCAACAGGGGGAACACTGAAGCTTTCTTT.

This clone showed up just once. The chain carries TRBV30 and TRBJ2-3; D might be TRBD2 (6 bases). Trimming shortened V by 4 bases and J by 4 bases, and 15 bases separated the two germline ends. Per the germline V gene, CDR1 is GTSNPN and CDR2 is SVGIG (reference sequence). The CDR3 runs to 14 residues. The chain's CDR3 is CAWNQRVGPDTQYF. The CDR3 DNA is TGTGCCTGGAACCAGCGGGTGGGACCAGATACGCAGTATTTT.

The chain employs TRBV7-2 and TRBJ1-2; D call uncertain. The V gene lost 5 bases and the J gene lost 4 bases, with 17 bases spanning the gap. CDR1 and CDR2 (germline): SGHTA, FQGNSA. The CDR3 covers 15 residues. The CDR3 reads CASSPDLTAVYGYTF. The CDR3 DNA sequence: TGTGCCAGCAGCCCGGATCTAACAGCGGTCTATGGCTACACCTTC.

With regard to this clone: At the DNA level, this CDR3 is encoded by other sequences in the same sample as well. The rearrangement joins TRBV19 to TRBJ2-7; D not certain. Trimming removed 6 bases from V and 0 bases from J, with 12 bases in between. Per germline, CDR1 LNHDA and CDR2 SQIVND (reference sequence). CDR3 size: 14 residues. Here the CDR3 reads CASSPRTDSYEQYF. In DNA form, the CDR3 reads TGTGCCAGTAGCCCGAGGACCGACTCCTACGAGCAGTACTTC.

V gene TRBV10-1 combines with J gene TRBJ2-1; 11 bases agree with TRBD2. Germline loops: CDR1 WNHNN, CDR2 SYGVQD (reference sequence). V was clipped by 0 bases and J by 10 bases; unmatched bases: 8. This CDR3 has 16 residues. In DNA form, the CDR3 reads TGCGCCAGCAGTGAGTCTGGTAGCGGGGGGGGCAGGGAGCAGTTCTTC. Translation gives CASSESGSGGGREQFF.

On this clone itself: Other DNA sequences in the same sample also yield this CDR3. The rearrangement uses TRBV2 and TRBJ1-5; possible D gene TRBD1, 6 bases. Germline V gene lookup returns CDR1 SNHLY and CDR2 FYNNEI. The CDR3 runs to 15 residues. V was clipped by 1 base and J by 4 bases, with 11 bases between them. The CDR3: CASSEGQGSNQPQHF. The CDR3 DNA is TGTGCCAGCAGTGAAGGGCAGGGGAGTAATCAGCCCCAGCATTTT.

The gene calls are TRBV29-1 and TRBJ1-5, with a weak D call TRBD1 (5 bases). V was trimmed by 4 bases and J by 3 bases, leaving 16 bases between them. There are 15 residues in the CDR3. Germline loops: CDR1 SQVTM, CDR2 ANQGSEA. The CDR3 bases are TGCAGCGTTGTCGTCACGGGACCGAACAATCAGCCCCAGCATTTT. This encodes CSVVVTGPNNQPQHF.

As DNA, the CDR3 is TGTGCCAGCAGTTCCCCGACGGGGACGATCGGGGAGCTGTTTTTT. This gives the protein CASSSPTGTIGELFF. V and J are TRBV6-6 and TRBJ2-2; D is perhaps TRBD1 or TRBD2 (5 bases each). The CDR3 has 15 amino acids. Germline V lookup: CDR1 MNHNY, CDR2 SVGAGI (reference sequence). Trimming removed 4 bases at V and 7 bases at J, with 16 bases between.

This chain joins TRBV5-5 and TRBJ2-2; D is unclear. V was clipped by 7 bases and J by 4 bases, with 14 bases between them. The CDR3 runs to 14 residues. The germline V gene has CDR1 SGHKS and CDR2 YYEKEE (reference sequence). The CDR3: CASAPIILTGELFF. The CDR3 DNA reads TGTGCCAGCGCTCCCATTATTCTCACCGGGGAGCTGTTTTTT. Using reference TRBV5-5 and TRBJ2-2 for the parts outside the CDR3, the full variable domain is DAGVTQSPTHLIKTRGQQVTLRCSPISGHKSVSWYQQVLGQGPQFIFQYYEKEERGRGNFPDRFSARQFPNYSSELNVNALLLGDSALYLCASAPIILTGELFFGEGSRLTVL.

V is TRBV6-5 and J is TRBJ1-1; 10 bases match TRBD1. Trimming removed 4 bases from V and 3 bases from J; junction bases left unmatched: 8. From germline, CDR1 is MNHEY and CDR2 SVGAGI. The CDR3 runs 16 residues. CDR3 in amino acids: CASSSESGQGDTEAFF. The CDR3 DNA follows: TGTGCCAGCAGTTCCGAGTCTGGACAGGGGGACACTGAAGCTTTCTTT.

The CDR3 bases are TGTGCCAGCACCCCGGGGGGGCGCAATCAGCCCCAGCATTTT. Protein sequence: CASTPGGRNQPQHF. The chain uses TRBV6-6 and TRBJ1-5; D is possibly TRBD1 (6 bases). CDR1 is MNHNY, CDR2 SVGAGI, per germline (reference sequence). CDR3 length: 14 amino acids. V was pared by 7 bases and J by 2 bases, with 12 bases between.

The chain combines TRBV9 with TRBJ1-4, with TRBD1 matching over 7 bases. The CDR3 totals 15 residues. Per the germline V gene, CDR1 is SGDLS and CDR2 is YYNGEE. V shed 4 bases, J shed 4 bases, and the junction held 7 bases outside the gene matches. CDR3 sequence: CASSFGDSINEKLFF. CDR3 DNA: TGTGCCAGCAGCTTCGGGGACAGCATTAATGAAAAACTGTTTTTT.

The chain is built from TRBV10-2 and TRBJ1-1; D is unresolved. The V end was cut by 0 bases, the J end by 8 bases, with 13 bases between. Germline V gene sequence: CDR1 WSHSY, CDR2 SAAADI. The CDR3 is 14 residues long. CDR3 DNA: TGCGCCAGCAGTGAGTCTCAAGGGCGCTGGGAAGCTTTCTTT. This codes for CASSESQGRWEAFF.

This CDR3 is CASSSAGTGPGELFF. CDR3 nucleotide sequence: TGCGCCAGCAGCTCAGCCGGGACAGGGCCCGGGGAGCTGTTTTTT. V is TRBV5-1 and J is TRBJ2-2; 9 positions agree with TRBD1. J lost 6 bases, V lost 3 bases, and 6 bases had no gene match. Germline-derived CDR1 and CDR2 are SGHRS and YFSETQ. This CDR3 has 15 amino acids.

The J gene is TRBJ1-4, the V gene TRBV28; TRBD1 aligns across 7 bases. The CDR3 extends over 15 amino acids. V dropped 6 bases and J dropped 0; count of bases not matched to a gene: 4. CDR1 MDHEN and CDR2 SYDVKM come from the germline V gene. This chain's CDR3 is CASRTQGATNEKLFF. CDR3 nucleotides: TGTGCCAGCAGAACCCAGGGGGCAACTAATGAAAAACTGTTTTTT.

On this clone itself: The same CDR3 can be traced to other DNA sequences in this sample. The J gene is TRBJ2-2, the V gene TRBV5-1; 9 bases are a match to TRBD1. In germline, CDR1 is SGHRS, CDR2 YFSETQ. With V trimmed by 7 bases and J by 0 bases, 1 base remained unmatched. The CDR3 length is 14 residues. The CDR3 coding sequence is TGCGCCAGCCGGGACAGGGCGAACACCGGGGAGCTGTTTTTT. It translates to CASRDRANTGELFF.

The chain recombines TRBV27 with TRBJ2-1; D unresolved. The CDR3 length is 14 residues. Trimming cost V 2 bases and J 6 bases, with 11 bases left between them. Germline assignment: CDR1 MNHEY and CDR2 SMNVEV (reference sequence). The CDR3 bases are TGTGCCAGCAGTTTAGGGATCAATTTCAATGAGCAGTTCTTC. It is translated as CASSLGINFNEQFF.